This T cell receptor beta chain derives from a study of CD8 T cells in ankylosing spondylitis (TCRdb year 2017). About the study as a whole: The study set out to find disease-linked TCR variants by profiling T cell receptor beta repertoires in ankylosing spondylitis patients and healthy donors. In total, the full study cohort was made up of roughly 100 healthy donors and approximately 27 ankylosing spondylitis patients. Peripheral blood was sampled, and synovial fluid was additionally collected from ankylosing spondylitis patients.

TCRdb shows the sequencer as Illumina HiSeq 2500. Quantitative 5'-RACE with molecular barcodes was the method used to prepare the TCR beta libraries. The authors' analysis ran thus. Disease-linked TCR variants were identified with a new computational method built on a probabilistic model of VDJ rearrangement. TCRdb cleaned the public reads at Q25 with fastp, built clones with MiXCR and kept in-frame beta chains. A single entry per CDR3 protein holds the most common genes and DNA from its merged rows. TCRdb's processing, not the authors', yielded these V and J calls. A total of roughly 100,000 distinct CDR3 sequences appear in this sample, more than 20% of them only once. Approximately 13% of the sample goes to the ten largest clones. General study outcomes and caveats: Some TCR beta motif variants had previously been reported in synovial fluid and blood of reactive arthritis patients, which suggested common disease-initiation mechanisms. The disease-linked clones were reported as significantly enriched in matched synovial fluid samples from ankylosing spondylitis patients. The disease-linked clones showed a CD8+ phenotype and occurred at relatively low frequencies in peripheral blood. A TCR beta motif of fewer than 10 highly homologous amino acid variants appeared characteristic of blood from ankylosing spondylitis patients.

The junction shows trimming of 6 bases on V and 8 bases on J, and the gene matches do not reach 9 bases of it. Including the terminal cysteine and phenylalanine, the CDR3 comprises 13 residues. The kept DNA is CDR3 alone, 39 bases in frame from the first base. The germline V gene gives CDR1 as SNHLY and CDR2 as FYNNEI. For each ankylosing spondylitis patient, the synovial fluid sample was matched to a blood sample from that same patient. As for this clonotype: Its cognate antigen has yet to be identified. No clone much larger than this one lies a single base away; base qualities are absent.

This receptor was obtained from a male donor with ankylosing spondylitis. The chain uses TRBV2 and TRBJ1-2, with 7 bases aligning to TRBD1. The specimen was synovial fluid, either unsorted or a sorted T cell fraction (not recorded which). The DNA sequence is as follows: TGTGCCAGCAGCAAGAGACAGGGTGGGGGCTACACCTTC. This encodes CASSKRQGGGYTF.